The T cell receptor beta chain described here comes from a study of CD8+CD57+ T cells in acquired aplastic anemia. This CDR3 spans 15 amino acids. Germline values: CDR1 SGHRS, CDR2 YFSETQ. Profiling of TCR beta VDJ combinations and CDR3 sequences used genomic DNA as template. Each CDR3 protein gets one entry after TCRdb re-called the reads with MiXCR. The table has approximately 160,000 distinct CDR3 sequences, roughly 45% seen once; the top ten hold roughly 2.9%. For this clonotype: A much larger clone lies a single base off, so this may be a read error.

Patients chosen for sequencing had shown CD8+CD57+ cell expansion by flow cytometry. The sequenced material came from sorted CD4+, CD8+, or CD8+CD57+ T cells (not recorded which) from PBMCs. The sequence was collected from a human donor with aplastic anemia. The chain joins TRBV5-1 to TRBJ1-1; TRBD1 agrees at 8 bases. CDR3 residues: CASSDGQGGNTGAFF. The CDR3 nucleotides are TGCGCCAGCAGCGACGGACAGGGTGGGAACACTGGAGCTTTCTTT.